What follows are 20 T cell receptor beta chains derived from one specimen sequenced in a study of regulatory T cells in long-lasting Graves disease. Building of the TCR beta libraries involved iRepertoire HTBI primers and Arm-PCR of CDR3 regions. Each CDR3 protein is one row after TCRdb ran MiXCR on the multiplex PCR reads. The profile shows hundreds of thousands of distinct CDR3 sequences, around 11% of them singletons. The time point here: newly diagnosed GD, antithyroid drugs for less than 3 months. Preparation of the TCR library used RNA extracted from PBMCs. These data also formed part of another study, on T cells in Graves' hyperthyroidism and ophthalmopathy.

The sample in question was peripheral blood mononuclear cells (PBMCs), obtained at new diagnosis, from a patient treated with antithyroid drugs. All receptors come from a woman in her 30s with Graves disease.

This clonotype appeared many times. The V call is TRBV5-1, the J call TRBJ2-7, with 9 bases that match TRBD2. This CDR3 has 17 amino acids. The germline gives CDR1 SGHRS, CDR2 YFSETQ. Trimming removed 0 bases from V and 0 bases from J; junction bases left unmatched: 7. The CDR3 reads CASSLGPSSGDSYEQYF. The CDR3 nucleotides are TGCGCCAGCAGCTTGGGGCCTTCTAGCGGGGACTCCTACGAGCAGTACTTC.

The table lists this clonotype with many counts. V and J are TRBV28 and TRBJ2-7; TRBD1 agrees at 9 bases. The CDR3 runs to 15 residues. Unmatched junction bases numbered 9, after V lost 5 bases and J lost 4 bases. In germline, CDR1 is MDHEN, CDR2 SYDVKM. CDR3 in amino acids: CASSVPGQGLYEQYF. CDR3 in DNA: TGTGCCAGCAGTGTACCGGGACAGGGTCTTTACGAGCAGTACTTC. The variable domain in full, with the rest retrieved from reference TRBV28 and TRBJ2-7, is DVKVTQSSRYLVKRTGEKVFLECVQDMDHENMFWYRQDPGLGLRLIYFSYDVKMKEKGDIPEGYSVSREKKERFSLILESASTNQTSMYLCASSVPGQGLYEQYFGPGTRLTVT.

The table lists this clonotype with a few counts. Here the CDR3 reads CAWASVGRGYTDTQYF. The CDR3, as DNA: TGTGCCTGGGCCAGTGTGGGGCGGGGATACACAGATACGCAGTATTTT. The V gene is TRBV30, the J gene TRBJ2-3, with a weak D call TRBD2 (6 bases). The length of the CDR3 is 16 residues. Germline V CDR1 and CDR2: GTSNPN, SVGIG (reference sequence). Deletions cut 5 bases from V and 2 bases from J, with 20 bases between.

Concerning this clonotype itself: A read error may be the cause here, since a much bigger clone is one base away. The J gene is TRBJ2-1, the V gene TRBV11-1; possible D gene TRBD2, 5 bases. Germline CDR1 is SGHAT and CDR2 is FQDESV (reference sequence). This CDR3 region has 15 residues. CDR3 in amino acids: CASSFGELLNNDQFF. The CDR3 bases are TGTGCCAGCAGTTTTGGGGAGCTACTCAACAATGATCAGTTCTTC.

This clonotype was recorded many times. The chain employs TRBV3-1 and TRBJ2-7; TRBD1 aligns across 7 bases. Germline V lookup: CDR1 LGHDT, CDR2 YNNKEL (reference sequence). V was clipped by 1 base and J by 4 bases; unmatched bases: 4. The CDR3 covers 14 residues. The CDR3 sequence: CASSQVGQVYEQYF. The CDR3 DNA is TGTGCCAGCAGCCAAGTTGGACAGGTGTACGAGCAGTACTTC.

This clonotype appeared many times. In DNA, the CDR3 is TGTGCCAGCAGCTTTAGGGGACTAGGCAATGAGCAGTTCTTC. This gives the protein CASSFRGLGNEQFF. The rearrangement uses TRBV11-3 and TRBJ2-1; 8 bases align to TRBD2. V trimming: 3 bases; J trimming: 6 bases; junction bases outside the gene matches: 4. This CDR3 spans 14 amino acids. Germline lookup yields CDR1 SGHNT and CDR2 YENEEA.

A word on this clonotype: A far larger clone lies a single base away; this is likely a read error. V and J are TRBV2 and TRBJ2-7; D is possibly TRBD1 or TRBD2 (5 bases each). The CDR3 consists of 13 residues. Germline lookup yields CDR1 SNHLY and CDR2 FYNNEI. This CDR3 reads CAGSEARGDEQYF. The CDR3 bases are TGTGCCGGCAGTGAAGCGCGAGGGGATGAGCAGTACTTC.

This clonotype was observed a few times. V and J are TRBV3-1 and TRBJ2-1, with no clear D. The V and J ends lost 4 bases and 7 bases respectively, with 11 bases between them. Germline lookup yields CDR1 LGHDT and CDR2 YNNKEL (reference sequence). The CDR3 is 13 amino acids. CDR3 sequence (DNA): TGTGCCAGCAGCCCATCCGCTTGGAATGAGCAGTTCTTC. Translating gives CASSPSAWNEQFF.

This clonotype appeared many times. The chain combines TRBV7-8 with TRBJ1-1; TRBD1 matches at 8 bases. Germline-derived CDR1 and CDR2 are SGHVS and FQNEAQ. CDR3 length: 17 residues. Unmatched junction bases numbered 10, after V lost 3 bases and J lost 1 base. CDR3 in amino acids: CASSFPADREGNTEAFF. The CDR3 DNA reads TGTGCCAGCAGCTTCCCGGCGGACAGGGAGGGGAACACTGAAGCTTTCTTT.

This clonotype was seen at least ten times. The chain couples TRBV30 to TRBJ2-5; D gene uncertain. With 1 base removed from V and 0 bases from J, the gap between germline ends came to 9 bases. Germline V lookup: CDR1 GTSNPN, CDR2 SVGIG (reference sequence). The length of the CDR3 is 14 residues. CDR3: CAWSGHSYQETQYF. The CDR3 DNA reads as TGTGCCTGGAGTGGACACTCGTACCAAGAGACCCAGTACTTC.

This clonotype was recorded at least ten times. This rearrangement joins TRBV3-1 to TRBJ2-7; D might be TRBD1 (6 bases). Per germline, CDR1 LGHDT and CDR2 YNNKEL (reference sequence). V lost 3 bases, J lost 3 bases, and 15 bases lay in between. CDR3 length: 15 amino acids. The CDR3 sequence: CASSQFTGPGYEQYF. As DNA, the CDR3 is TGTGCCAGCAGCCAGTTTACAGGGCCGGGCTACGAGCAGTACTTC.

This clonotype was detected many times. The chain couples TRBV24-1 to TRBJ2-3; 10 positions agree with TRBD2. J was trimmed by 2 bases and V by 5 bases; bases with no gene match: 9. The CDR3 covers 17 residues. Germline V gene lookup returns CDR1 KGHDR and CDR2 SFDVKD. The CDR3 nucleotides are TGTGCCACCAGTGTTCGTCTAGCGGGAGATTTCACAGATACGCAGTATTTT. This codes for CATSVRLAGDFTDTQYF.

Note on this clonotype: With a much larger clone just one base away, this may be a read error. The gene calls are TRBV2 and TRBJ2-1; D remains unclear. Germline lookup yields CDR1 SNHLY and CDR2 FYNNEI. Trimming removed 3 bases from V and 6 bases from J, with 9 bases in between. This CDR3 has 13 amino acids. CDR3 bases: TGTGCCAGCAGTGACGATGGACGCAATGAGCAGTTCTTC. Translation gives CASSDDGRNEQFF.

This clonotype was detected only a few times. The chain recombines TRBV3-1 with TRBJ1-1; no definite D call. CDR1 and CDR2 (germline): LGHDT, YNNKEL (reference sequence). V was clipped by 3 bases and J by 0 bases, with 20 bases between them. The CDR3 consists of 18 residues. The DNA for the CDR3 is TGTGCCAGCAGCCATTACCCCCTAAGGCAGGACTTGAACACTGAAGCTTTCTTT. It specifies CASSHYPLRQDLNTEAFF.

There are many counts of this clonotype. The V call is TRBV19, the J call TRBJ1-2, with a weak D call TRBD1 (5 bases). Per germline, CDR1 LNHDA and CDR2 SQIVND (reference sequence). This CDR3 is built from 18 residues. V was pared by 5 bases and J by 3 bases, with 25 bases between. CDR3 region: CASSYSTAPDSPDYGYTF. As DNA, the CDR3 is TGTGCCAGTAGTTACTCGACAGCCCCGGATTCCCCCGACTATGGCTACACCTTC.

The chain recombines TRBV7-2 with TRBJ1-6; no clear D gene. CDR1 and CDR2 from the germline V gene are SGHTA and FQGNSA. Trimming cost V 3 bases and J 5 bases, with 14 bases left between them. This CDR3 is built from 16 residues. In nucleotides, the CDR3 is TGTGCCAGCAGCTTGAGGAGGGCCCCGAATAATTCACCCCTCCACTTT. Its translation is CASSLRRAPNNSPLHF.

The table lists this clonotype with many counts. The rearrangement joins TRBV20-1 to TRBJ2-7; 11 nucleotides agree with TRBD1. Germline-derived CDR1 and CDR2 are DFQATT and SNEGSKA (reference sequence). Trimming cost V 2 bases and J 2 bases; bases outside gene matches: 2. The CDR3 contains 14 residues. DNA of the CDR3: TGCAGTGCTAGAAGGACAGGGGGCCCCTACGAGCAGTACTTC. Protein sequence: CSARRTGGPYEQYF.

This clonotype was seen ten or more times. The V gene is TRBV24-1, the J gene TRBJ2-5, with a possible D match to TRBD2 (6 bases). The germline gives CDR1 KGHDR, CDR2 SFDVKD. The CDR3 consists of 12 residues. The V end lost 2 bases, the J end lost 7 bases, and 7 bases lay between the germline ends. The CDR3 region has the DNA TGTGCCACCAGTGATTGGGGGGTGACCCAGTACTTC. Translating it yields CATSDWGVTQYF.

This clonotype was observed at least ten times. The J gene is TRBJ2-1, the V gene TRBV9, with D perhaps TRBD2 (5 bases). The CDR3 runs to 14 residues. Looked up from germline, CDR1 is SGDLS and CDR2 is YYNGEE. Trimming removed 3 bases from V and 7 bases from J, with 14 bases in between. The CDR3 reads CASSASSLGNEQFF. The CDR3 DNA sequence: TGTGCCAGCAGCGCTAGCTCACTAGGGAATGAGCAGTTCTTC.

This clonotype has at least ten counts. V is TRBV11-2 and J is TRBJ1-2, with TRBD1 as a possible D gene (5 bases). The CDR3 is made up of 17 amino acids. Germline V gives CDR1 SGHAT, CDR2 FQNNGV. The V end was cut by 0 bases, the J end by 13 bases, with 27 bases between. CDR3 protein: CASSLDAVSREFITATF. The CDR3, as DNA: TGTGCCAGCAGCTTAGATGCAGTCAGCAGGGAGTTTATTACGGCCACCTTC.